This TCR beta chain stems from a study of Ad26.COV2.S vaccination and SARS-CoV-2 variants. For the study at large: The donor was enrolled in the Ad26.COV2.S arm of the COV1001 trial. Intramuscularly, Ad26.COV2.S was given either once or twice, 56 days apart.

Treatment described: approximately 18 received Ad26.COV2.S at low or high dose, single or two shots; about 5 received placebo; per-sample allocation not given. Samples were taken on day 63 after the first vaccine or placebo injection. The V end lost 6 bases, the J end lost 10 bases, and 21 bases lay between the germline ends. CDR3 length equals 14 residues. Per the germline V gene, CDR1 is MNHEY and CDR2 is SMNVEV (reference sequence). Broader study findings: Vaccine and placebo recipients had similar non-spike TCR breadth. Substantial breadth was reported for post-vaccination spike-specific CD8+ and CD4+ T cells.

On this clone itself: Antigen specificity is unknown.

Data came from immunoSEQ multiplex PCR; TCRdb stores just in-frame clones and leaves some out. This repertoire shows about 350,000 clones, 88% found once; its top ten account for around 6.4%. This specimen consisted of peripheral blood, obtained in a trial of Ad26.COV2.S vaccine versus placebo. The chain joins TRBV27 to TRBJ1-1; D may be TRBD1 (5 bases). The clonotype originates from a person aged 18-60 years who received the Ad26.COV2.S COVID-19 vaccine or a placebo. The CDR3 nucleotides are TGTGCCAGCAGCCAGACAGTCACTTTTGGAGTAGCTTTCTTT. Amino acids: CASSQTVTFGVAFF.